Sequencing of this TCR beta chain was carried out in a study of blood T cell repertoires in COVID-19. About the research overall: Both acute and convalescent COVID-19 samples were obtained from the United States, Italy and Spain. PBMCs, B-cell-depleted T cells, or T cells provided the cDNA or gDNA that made up the material.

This CDR3 contains 15 residues. The germline V gene encodes CDR1 GTSNPN and CDR2 SVGIG (reference sequence). V was clipped by 5 bases and J by 8 bases, with 22 bases between them. Clones were sequenced by immunoSEQ multiplex PCR, and TCRdb holds only the in-frame ones, with some missing. The sample includes more than 70,000 clones, roughly 85% of them seen just once. The clonotype was recovered from a man in his 60s with acute or convalescent COVID-19. Sequenced material: peripheral blood. V usage is TRBV30 and J usage is TRBJ2-1; maybe TRBD1 (5 bases). The CDR3 nucleotides are TGTGCCTGGGCGGTTGGTGCCCCAGGGTGGGATGAGCAGTTCTTC. Its translation is CAWAVGAPGWDEQFF.